The present T cell receptor (beta chain) was sequenced within a study of control samples from healthy donors and cancer patients. Germline CDR1 SGHTA, CDR2 FQGNSA. The CDR3 sequence is 13 residues long. V was trimmed by 4 bases and J by 9 bases, leaving 13 bases between them. This table comes from immunoSEQ multiplex PCR, and its TCRdb copy is limited to in-frame clones, with some not included. The table shows about 150,000 clones, with around 96% occurring only once. This sequence originates from a man between 40 and 49 years old in good health. The rearrangement joins TRBV7-2 to TRBJ2-1; D is uncertain. The sequenced sample consisted of blood. The CDR3 sequence is CASSSERLFEQFF. For the CDR3, the DNA is TGTGCCAGCAGCTCCGAACGCCTTTTTGAGCAGTTCTTC.